Listed here are 2 T cell receptor beta chains from one sample, sequenced in a study of technical replicates of blood from several donors. TCRdb's table, derived via immunoSEQ multiplex PCR, lists solely in-frame clones and lacks some. The table has about 49,000 clones, around nine tenths seen once. The sequenced sample consisted of PBMCs. These receptors all come from a human donor in good health. Some clones in this sample may be carry-over from other donors' samples.

The chain couples TRBV4-2 to TRBJ1-2, with D maybe TRBD1 (5 bases). Trimming took off 10 bases at V and 6 bases at J, with 15 bases between the two ends. CDR1 and CDR2 (germline): LGHNA, YNFKEQ. The CDR3 has 12 residues. The CDR3 here is CATHRGDHGYTF. The CDR3 DNA is TGTGCCACCCACCGGGGGGACCATGGCTACACCTTC.

CDR3 in amino acids: CASSPTGANEKLFF. The CDR3 DNA sequence: TGTGCCAGTAGTCCGACAGGAGCTAATGAAAAACTGTTTTTT. The V call is TRBV19, the J call TRBJ1-4, with D possibly matching TRBD1 (6 bases). Germline CDR1 LNHDA, CDR2 SQIVND (reference sequence). The V gene lost 5 bases and the J gene lost 3 bases, with 10 bases spanning the gap. CDR3 length equals 14 residues. Looking up the rest from reference TRBV19 and TRBJ1-4 gives the full variable domain: DGGITQSPKYLFRKEGQNVTLSCEQNLNHDAMYWYRQDPGQGLRLIYYSQIVNDFQKGDIAEGYSVSREKKESFPLTVTSAQKNPTAFYLCASSPTGANEKLFFGSGTQLSVL.